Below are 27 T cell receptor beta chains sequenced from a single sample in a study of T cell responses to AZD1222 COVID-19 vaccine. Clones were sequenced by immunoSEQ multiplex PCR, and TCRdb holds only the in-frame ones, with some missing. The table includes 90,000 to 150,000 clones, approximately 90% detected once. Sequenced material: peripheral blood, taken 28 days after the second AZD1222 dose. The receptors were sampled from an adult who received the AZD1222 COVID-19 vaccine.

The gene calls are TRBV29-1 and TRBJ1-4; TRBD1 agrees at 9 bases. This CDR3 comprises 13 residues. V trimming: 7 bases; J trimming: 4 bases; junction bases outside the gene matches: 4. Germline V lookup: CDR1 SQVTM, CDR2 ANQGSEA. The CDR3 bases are TGCAGCGGGGGACAGGGCGGTAATGAAAAACTGTTTTTT. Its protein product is CSGGQGGNEKLFF. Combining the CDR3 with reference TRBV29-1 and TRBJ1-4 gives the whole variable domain SAVISQKPSRDICQRGTSLTIQCQVDSQVTMMFWYRQQPGQSLTLIATANQGSEATYESGFVIDKFPISRPNLTFSTLTVSNMSPEDSSIYLCSGGQGGNEKLFFGSGTQLSVL.

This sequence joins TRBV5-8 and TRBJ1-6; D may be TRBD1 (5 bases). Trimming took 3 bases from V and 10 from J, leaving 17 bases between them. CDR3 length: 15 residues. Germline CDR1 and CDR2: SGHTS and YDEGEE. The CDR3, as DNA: TGTGCCAGCAGCTCCCCCGGACAATGGGGATCACCCCTCCACTTT. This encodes CASSSPGQWGSPLHF.

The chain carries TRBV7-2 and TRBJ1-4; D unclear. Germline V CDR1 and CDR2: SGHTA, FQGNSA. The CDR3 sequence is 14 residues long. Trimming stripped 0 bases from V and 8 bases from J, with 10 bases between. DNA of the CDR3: TGTGCCAGCAGCTTAGCTGGGTTTGAGGAAAAACTGTTTTTT. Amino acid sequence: CASSLAGFEEKLFF.

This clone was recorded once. The CDR3, as DNA: TGTGCCAGCAGCTTAAGGGACAGAGTATACAATGAGCAGTTCTTC. Translation: CASSLRDRVYNEQFF. This sequence joins TRBV11-2 and TRBJ2-1; 7 bases line up with TRBD1. Trimming at V came to 2 bases and at J to 4 bases, leaving 5 bases not matched to a gene. The CDR3 loop spans 15 amino acids. CDR1 and CDR2 from the germline V gene are SGHAT and FQNNGV.

CDR3 sequence: CASSQERHRVGAYGYTF. The CDR3 nucleotides read TGTGCCAGCAGCCAAGAACGACACAGGGTGGGGGCCTATGGCTACACCTTC. This chain uses TRBV4-2 with TRBJ1-2, with TRBD1 as a possible D gene (6 bases). The CDR3 consists of 17 residues. CDR1 and CDR2 (germline): LGHNA, YNFKEQ. Trimming cost V 0 bases and J 4 bases, with 18 bases left between them.

The CDR3 here is CASSTGPNYGYTF. CDR3 coding DNA: TGTGCCAGCAGCACTGGACCTAACTATGGCTACACCTTC. The chain has TRBV28 and TRBJ1-2; D unclear. The CDR3 spans 13 residues. The V gene's germline CDR1 is MDHEN and CDR2 SYDVKM. V lost 6 bases and J 0 bases, leaving 8 bases between the germline ends.

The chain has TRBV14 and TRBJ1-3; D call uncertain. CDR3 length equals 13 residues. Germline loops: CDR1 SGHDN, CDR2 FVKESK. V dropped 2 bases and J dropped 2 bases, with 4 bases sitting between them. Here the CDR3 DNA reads TGTGCCAGCAGCCAACATACTGGAAACACCATATATTTT. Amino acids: CASSQHTGNTIYF.

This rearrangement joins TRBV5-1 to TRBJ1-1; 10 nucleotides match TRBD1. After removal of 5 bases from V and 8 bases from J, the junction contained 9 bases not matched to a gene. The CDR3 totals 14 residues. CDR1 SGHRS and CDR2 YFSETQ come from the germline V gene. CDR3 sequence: CASRPMKTGGEAFF. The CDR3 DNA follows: TGCGCCAGCAGGCCGATGAAGACAGGGGGCGAAGCTTTCTTT. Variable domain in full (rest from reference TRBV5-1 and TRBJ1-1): KAGVTQTPRYLIKTRGQQVTLSCSPISGHRSVSWYQQTPGQGLQFLFEYFSETQRNKGNFPGRFSGRQFSNSRSEMNVSTLELGDSALYLCASRPMKTGGEAFFGQGTRLTVV.

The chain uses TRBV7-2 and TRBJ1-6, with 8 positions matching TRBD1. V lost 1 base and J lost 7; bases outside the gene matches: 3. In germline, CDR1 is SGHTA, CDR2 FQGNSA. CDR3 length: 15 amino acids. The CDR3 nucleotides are TGTGCCAGCAGCTTAGGGACAGGGAGGAATTCACCCCTCCACTTT. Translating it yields CASSLGTGRNSPLHF.

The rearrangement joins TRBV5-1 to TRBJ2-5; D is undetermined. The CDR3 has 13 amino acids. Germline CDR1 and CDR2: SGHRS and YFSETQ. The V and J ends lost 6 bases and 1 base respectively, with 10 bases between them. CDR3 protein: CASMKEVQETQYF. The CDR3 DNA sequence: TGCGCCAGCATGAAAGAAGTCCAAGAGACCCAGTACTTC. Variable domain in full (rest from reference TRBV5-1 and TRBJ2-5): KAGVTQTPRYLIKTRGQQVTLSCSPISGHRSVSWYQQTPGQGLQFLFEYFSETQRNKGNFPGRFSGRQFSNSRSEMNVSTLELGDSALYLCASMKEVQETQYFGPGTRLLVL.

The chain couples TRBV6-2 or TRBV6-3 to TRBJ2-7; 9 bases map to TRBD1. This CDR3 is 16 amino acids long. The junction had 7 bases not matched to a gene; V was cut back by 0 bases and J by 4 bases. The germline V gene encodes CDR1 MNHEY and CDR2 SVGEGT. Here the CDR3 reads CASSYSGTGISYEQYF. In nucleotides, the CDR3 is TGTGCCAGCAGTTACTCGGGGACAGGGATTAGTTACGAGCAGTACTTC.

CDR3 coding DNA: TGTGCCAGCCATAGGGGTAAGAACACTGAAGCTTTCTTT. This gives the protein CASHRGKNTEAFF. The V call is TRBV6-6, the J call TRBJ1-1, with a possible D match to TRBD1 (5 bases). The CDR3 spans 13 residues. V lost 8 bases, J lost 1 base, and 11 bases lay in between. Germline CDR1 is MNHNY and CDR2 is SVGAGI (reference sequence).

CDR3 region: CASQPRIRDRGRRTEAFF. DNA for the CDR3: TGTGCCAGCCAACCAAGAATCCGGGACAGGGGTCGGCGCACTGAAGCTTTCTTT. The chain recombines TRBV27 with TRBJ1-1, with 10 nucleotides matching TRBD1. Germline V gene data show CDR1 as MNHEY and CDR2 as SMNVEV (reference sequence). With 8 bases clipped from V and 4 bases from J, the junction kept 19 bases outside the gene matches. The CDR3 runs to 18 residues.

As DNA, the CDR3 is TGTGCCAGCAGCTTAGGCTTCGGGCGGGGGGCCTATCACGAGCAGTACTTC. This encodes CASSLGFGRGAYHEQYF. This chain connects TRBV7-2 to TRBJ2-7, with 8 nucleotides matching TRBD2. The CDR3 covers 17 residues. V shed 1 base and J 5 bases; nucleotides not matched to a gene: 13. CDR1 and CDR2 from the germline V gene are SGHTA and FQGNSA.

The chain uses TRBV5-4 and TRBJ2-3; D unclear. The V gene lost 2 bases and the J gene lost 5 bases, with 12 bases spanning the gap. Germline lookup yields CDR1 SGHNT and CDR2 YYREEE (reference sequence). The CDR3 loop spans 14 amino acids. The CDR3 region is CASSFRFGLDTQYF. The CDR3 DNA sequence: TGTGCCAGCAGCTTTAGGTTTGGATTAGATACGCAGTATTTT.

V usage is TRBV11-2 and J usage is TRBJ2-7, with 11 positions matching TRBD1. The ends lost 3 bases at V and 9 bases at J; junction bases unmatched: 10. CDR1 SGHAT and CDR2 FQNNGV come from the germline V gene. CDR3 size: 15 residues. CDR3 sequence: CASSLLGQGVVGQYF. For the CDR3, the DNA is TGTGCCAGCAGCTTGTTGGGACAGGGGGTGGTGGGGCAGTACTTC.

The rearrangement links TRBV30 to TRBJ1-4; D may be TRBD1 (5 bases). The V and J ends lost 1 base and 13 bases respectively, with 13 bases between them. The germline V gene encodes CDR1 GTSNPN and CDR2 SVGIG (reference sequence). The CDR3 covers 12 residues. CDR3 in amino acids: CAWSAGSGRLFF. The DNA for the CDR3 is TGTGCCTGGAGTGCAGGGTCAGGTCGACTGTTTTTT.

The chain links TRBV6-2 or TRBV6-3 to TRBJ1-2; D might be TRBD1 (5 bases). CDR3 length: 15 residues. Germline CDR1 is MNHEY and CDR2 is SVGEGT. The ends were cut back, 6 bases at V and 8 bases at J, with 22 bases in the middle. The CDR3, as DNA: TGTGCCAGCAGCGGGGCAGGCCGACGTCCTAACGGCTACACCTTC. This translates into CASSGAGRRPNGYTF.

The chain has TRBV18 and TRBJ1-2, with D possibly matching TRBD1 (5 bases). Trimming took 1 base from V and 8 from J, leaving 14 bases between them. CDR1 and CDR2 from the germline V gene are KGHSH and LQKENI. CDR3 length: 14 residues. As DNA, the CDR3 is TGTGCCAGCTCACCACTTACGCAGGGAGGCGGCTACACCTTC. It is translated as CASSPLTQGGGYTF.

The CDR3 reads CASSYAEGVLYGYTF. The CDR3 nucleotides are TGTGCCAGCAGCTATGCCGAGGGGGTCCTATATGGCTACACCTTC. The chain recombines TRBV6-5 with TRBJ1-2; possibly TRBD1 for D (6 bases). Germline CDR1 and CDR2: MNHEY and SVGAGI. Between the trimmed V and J ends, which lost 6 bases and 5 bases, there was a span of 19 bases. The CDR3 contains 15 residues.

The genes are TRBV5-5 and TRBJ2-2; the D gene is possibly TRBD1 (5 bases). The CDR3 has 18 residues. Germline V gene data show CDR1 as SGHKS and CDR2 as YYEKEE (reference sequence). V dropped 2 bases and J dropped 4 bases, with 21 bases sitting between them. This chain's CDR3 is CASSLDPGRGPSTGELFF. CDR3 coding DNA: TGTGCCAGCAGCTTAGACCCCGGAAGGGGCCCTAGCACCGGGGAGCTGTTTTTT.

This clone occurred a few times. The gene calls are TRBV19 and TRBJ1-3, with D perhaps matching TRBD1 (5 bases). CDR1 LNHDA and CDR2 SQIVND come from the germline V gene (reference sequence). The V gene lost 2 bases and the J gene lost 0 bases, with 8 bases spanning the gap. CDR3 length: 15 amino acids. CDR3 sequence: CASSILTVSGNTIYF. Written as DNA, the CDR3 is TGTGCCAGTAGTATACTGACAGTCTCTGGAAACACCATATATTTT.

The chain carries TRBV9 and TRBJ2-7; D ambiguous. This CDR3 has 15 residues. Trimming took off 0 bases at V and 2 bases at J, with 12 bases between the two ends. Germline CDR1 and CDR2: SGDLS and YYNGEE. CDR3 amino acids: CASSVGTEYPYEQYF. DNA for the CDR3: TGTGCCAGCAGCGTAGGAACAGAATACCCCTACGAGCAGTACTTC.

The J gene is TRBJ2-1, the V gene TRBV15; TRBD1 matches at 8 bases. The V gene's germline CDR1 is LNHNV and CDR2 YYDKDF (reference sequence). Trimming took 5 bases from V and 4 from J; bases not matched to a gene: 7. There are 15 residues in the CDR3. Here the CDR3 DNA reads TGTGCCACCAGCCTACAGACAGGGGAGTACAATGAGCAGTTCTTC. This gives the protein CATSLQTGEYNEQFF. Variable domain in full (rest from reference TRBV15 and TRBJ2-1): DAMVIQNPRYQVTQFGKPVTLSCSQTLNHNVMYWYQQKSSQAPKLLFHYYDKDFNNEADTPDNFQSRRPNTSFCFLDIRSPGLGDTAMYLCATSLQTGEYNEQFFGPGTRLTVL.

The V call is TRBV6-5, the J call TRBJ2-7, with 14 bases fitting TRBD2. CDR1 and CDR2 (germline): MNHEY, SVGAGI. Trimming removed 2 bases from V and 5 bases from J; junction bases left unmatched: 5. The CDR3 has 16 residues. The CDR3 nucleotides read TGTGCCAGCAGTTACACCGGGACTAGCGGGAGCGACGAGCAGTACTTC. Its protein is CASSYTGTSGSDEQYF.

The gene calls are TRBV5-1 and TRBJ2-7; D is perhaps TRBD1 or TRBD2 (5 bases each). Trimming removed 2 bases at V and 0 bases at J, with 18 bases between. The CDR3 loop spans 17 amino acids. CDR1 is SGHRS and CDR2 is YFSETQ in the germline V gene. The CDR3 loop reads CASSLYGTRDSSYEQYF. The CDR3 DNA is TGCGCCAGCAGCTTATACGGAACTAGAGACAGCTCCTACGAGCAGTACTTC.

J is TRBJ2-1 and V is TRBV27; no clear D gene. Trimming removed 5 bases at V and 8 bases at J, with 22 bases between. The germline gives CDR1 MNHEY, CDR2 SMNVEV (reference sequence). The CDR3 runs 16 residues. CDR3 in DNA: TGTGCCAGCAGTGCGCCCGACTTCGTCCTACGCGATGAGCAGTTCTTC. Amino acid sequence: CASSAPDFVLRDEQFF.